This TCR beta chain was recorded in a study of blood T cell repertoires in COVID-19. Study in general: The United States, Italy and Spain provided the acute and convalescent COVID-19 samples. T cells, B-cell-depleted T cells, or PBMCs supplied cDNA or gDNA.

Donors were grouped by their self-reported clinical history. From germline, CDR1 is SGHRS and CDR2 YFSETQ. The V gene end was trimmed by 6 bases and the J gene end by 7 bases; junction bases not matched to a gene: 9. The CDR3 sequence is 13 residues long. Profiled with immunoSEQ multiplex PCR; TCRdb holds only in-frame clones, not every one. The table lists 320,000 or so clones, 85% of them singletons, with about 2% in the top ten. The TCR sequence derives from a woman in her twenties or thirties who had been exposed to COVID-19. Sequencing used PBMCs or T cells enriched from blood (not recorded which). This chain joins TRBV5-1 and TRBJ1-1; 7 bases align to TRBD1. The CDR3 coding sequence is TGCGCCAGCAACCTAGGGACAGCCGATGAAGCTTTCTTT. It yields the protein CASNLGTADEAFF.